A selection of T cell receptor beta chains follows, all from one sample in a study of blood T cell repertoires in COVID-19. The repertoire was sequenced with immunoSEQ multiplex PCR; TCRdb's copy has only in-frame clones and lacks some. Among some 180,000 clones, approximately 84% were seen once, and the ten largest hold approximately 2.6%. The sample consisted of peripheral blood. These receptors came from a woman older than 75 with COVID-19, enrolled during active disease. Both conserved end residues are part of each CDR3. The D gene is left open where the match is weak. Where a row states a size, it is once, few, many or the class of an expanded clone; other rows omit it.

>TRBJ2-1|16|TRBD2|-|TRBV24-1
CATSDFRAGGYNEQFF
TGTGCCACCAGTGATTTTCGGGCGGGGGGGTACAATGAGCAGTTCTTC
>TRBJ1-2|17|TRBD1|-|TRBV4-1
CASSQDRVTGVPYGYTF
TGCGCCAGCAGCCAAGATCGCGTGACAGGGGTGCCCTATGGCTACACCTTC
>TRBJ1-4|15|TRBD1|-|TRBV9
CASSRGQGGNEKLFF
TGTGCCAGCAGCAGAGGACAGGGCGGGAATGAAAAACTGTTTTTT
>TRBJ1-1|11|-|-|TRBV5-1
CASSLGREAFF
TGCGCCAGCAGCCTCGGGAGGGAAGCTTTCTTT
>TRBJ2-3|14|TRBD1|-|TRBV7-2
CASSLVPTGGTQYF
TGTGCCAGCAGCTTAGTCCCGACAGGGGGTACGCAGTATTTT
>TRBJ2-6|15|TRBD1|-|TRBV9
CASSAAQGRANVLTF
TGTGCCAGCAGCGCTGCACAGGGGAGGGCCAACGTCCTGACTTTC
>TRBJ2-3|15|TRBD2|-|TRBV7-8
CASRRMGLAGDTQYF
TGTGCCAGCAGGAGAATGGGACTAGCGGGAGATACGCAGTATTTT
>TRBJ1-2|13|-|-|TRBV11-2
CASSLGGGWGYTF
TGTGCCAGCAGCTTAGGTGGGGGCTGGGGCTACACCTTC
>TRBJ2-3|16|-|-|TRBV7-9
CASSFATGMGTDTQYF
TGTGCCAGCAGCTTCGCCACAGGGATGGGCACAGATACGCAGTATTTT
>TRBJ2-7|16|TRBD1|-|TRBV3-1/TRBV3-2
CASSLRAQGANYEQYF
TGTGCCAGCAGCCTGAGGGCGCAGGGGGCGAATTACGAGCAGTACTTC
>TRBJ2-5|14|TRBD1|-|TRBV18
CASSPLGQGETQYF
TGTGCCAGCTCACCCCTCGGACAGGGGGAGACCCAGTACTTC
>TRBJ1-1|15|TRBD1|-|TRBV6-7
CASSDTGQENTEAFF
TGTGCCAGCAGTGACACGGGACAGGAGAACACTGAAGCTTTCTTT
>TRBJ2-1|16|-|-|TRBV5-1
CASSLVGLSSYNEQFF
TGCGCCAGCAGCTTGGTAGGACTAAGCTCCTACAATGAGCAGTTCTTC
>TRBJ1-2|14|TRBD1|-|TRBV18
CASSRDRGEWGYTF
TGTGCCAGCTCGAGAGACAGGGGAGAGTGGGGCTACACCTTC
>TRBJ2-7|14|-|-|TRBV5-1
CASSLTGSSYEQYF
TGCGCCAGCAGCTTGACCGGGAGCTCCTACGAGCAGTACTTC
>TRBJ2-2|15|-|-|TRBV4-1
CASSPLSGNTGELFF
TGCGCCAGCAGCCCCCTGAGCGGCAACACCGGGGAGCTGTTTTTT
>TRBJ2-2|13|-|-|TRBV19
CASSRVKGGELFF
TGTGCCAGTAGCAGGGTGAAAGGCGGGGAGCTGTTTTTT
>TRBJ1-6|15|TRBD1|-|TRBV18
CASSPKQGGGSPLHF
TGTGCCAGCTCACCAAAACAGGGGGGAGGTTCACCCCTCCACTTT
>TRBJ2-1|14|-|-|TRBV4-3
CASSQGGGLDEQFF
TGCGCCAGCAGCCAAGGGGGGGGGCTTGATGAGCAGTTCTTC
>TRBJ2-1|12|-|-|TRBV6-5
CASRGYYNEQFF
TGTGCCAGCCGAGGGTATTACAATGAGCAGTTCTTC
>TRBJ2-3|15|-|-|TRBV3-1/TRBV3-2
CASSYGLQSTDTQYF
TGTGCCAGCAGCTACGGACTTCAAAGCACAGATACGCAGTATTTT
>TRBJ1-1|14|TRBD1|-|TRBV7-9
CASSRPGTGGEAFF
TGTGCCAGCAGCCGACCCGGGACAGGTGGCGAAGCTTTCTTT
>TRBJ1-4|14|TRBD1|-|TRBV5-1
CASSRDSLNEKLFF
TGCGCCAGCAGCCGGGACAGCCTTAATGAAAAACTGTTTTTT
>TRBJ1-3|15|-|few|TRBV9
CASSVGAGMGNTIYF
TGTGCCAGCAGCGTAGGCGCGGGTATGGGAAACACCATATATTTT
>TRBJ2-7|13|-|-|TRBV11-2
CASSGATSYEQYF
TGTGCCAGCAGCGGGGCGACCTCCTACGAGCAGTACTTC
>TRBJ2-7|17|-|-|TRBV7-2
CASSSPRRLARNYEQYF
TGTGCCAGCAGCTCCCCGAGGAGGCTAGCGAGAAACTACGAGCAGTACTTC
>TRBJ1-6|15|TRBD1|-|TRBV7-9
CASSPWDRDNSPLHF
TGTGCCAGCAGCCCATGGGACAGAGATAATTCACCCCTCCACTTT
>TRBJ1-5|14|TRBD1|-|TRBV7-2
CASSQQGGHQPQHF
TGTGCCAGCAGCCAACAGGGGGGGCATCAGCCCCAGCATTTT
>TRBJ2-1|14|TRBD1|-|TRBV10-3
CAIRGWTGGNEQFF
TGTGCCATCAGAGGTTGGACAGGGGGCAATGAGCAGTTCTTC
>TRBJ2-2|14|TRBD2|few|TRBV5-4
CASSFSGGAGELFF
TGTGCCAGCAGCTTTAGCGGGGGGGCCGGGGAGCTGTTTTTT
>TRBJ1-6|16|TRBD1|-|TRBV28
CASSLRTGNYRSPLHF
TGTGCCAGCAGTTTACGGACAGGGAATTATCGGTCACCCCTCCACTTT
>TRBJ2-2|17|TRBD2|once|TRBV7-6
CASSLPTSGENTGELFF
TGTGCCAGCAGCTTACCGACTAGCGGGGAGAACACCGGGGAGCTGTTTTTT
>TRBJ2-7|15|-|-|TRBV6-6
CASSYSNSGLAEQYF
TGTGCCAGCAGTTACTCGAATTCAGGGCTGGCGGAGCAGTACTTC
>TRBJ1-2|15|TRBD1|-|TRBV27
CASSYGQGVNYGYTF
TGTGCCAGCAGTTACGGACAGGGGGTTAACTATGGCTACACCTTC
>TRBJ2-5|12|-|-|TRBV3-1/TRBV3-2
CASSQVQETQYF
TGTGCCAGCAGCCAAGTACAAGAGACCCAGTACTTC
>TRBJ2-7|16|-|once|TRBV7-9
CASSLQRGAGAYEQYF
TGTGCCAGCAGCTTACAACGTGGGGCAGGTGCCTACGAGCAGTACTTC